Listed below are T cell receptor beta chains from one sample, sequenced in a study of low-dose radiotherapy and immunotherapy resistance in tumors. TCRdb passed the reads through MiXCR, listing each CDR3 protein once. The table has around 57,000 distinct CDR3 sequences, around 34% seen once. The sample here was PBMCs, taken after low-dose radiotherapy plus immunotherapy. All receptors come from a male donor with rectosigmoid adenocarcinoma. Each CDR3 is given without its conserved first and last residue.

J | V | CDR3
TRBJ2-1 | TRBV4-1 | ASSRPGRNEQF
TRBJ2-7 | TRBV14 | ASSQVHSSYEQY
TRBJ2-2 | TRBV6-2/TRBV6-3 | ASIEDGLAGVTGELF
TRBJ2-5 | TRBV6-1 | DSSWGQLYQETQY
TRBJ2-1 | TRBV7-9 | ASSLVRGLIYNEQF
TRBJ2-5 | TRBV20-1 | SARPAGRSLQETQY
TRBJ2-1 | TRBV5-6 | ASSSSITGSSYNEQF
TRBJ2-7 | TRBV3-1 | ASSQELAGRAEQY
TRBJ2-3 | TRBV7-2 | ASSLAYREADTQY
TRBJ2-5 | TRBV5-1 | ASSLAGQGETQY
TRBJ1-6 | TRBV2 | ASSVEGPYNSPLH
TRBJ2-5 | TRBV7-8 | ASSSAERGQY
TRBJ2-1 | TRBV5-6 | ASSPLGLAGSNEQF
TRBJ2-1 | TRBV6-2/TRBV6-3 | ASSSPGSPEDEQF